This T cell receptor (beta chain) was observed in a study of T cells in Graves' hyperthyroidism and ophthalmopathy (dated by TCRdb to about 2019). Study-wide context: To identify TCR V-J signatures that set the groups apart, the researchers used a discovery cohort of 100 patients, made up of 40 to 45 with Graves' ophthalmopathy and 57 with stable Graves' hyperthyroidism. An independent validation cohort of around 19 hyperthyroidism patients and about 16 patients who later progressed to ophthalmopathy tested prospective prediction of ophthalmopathy. For training and testing, the 100 or so patients in the discovery cohort were randomly divided in a 7:3 ratio. In addition, the study compared T-cell repertoires in thyroid tissue and in blood from 6 or 7 Graves' hyperthyroidism patients. Once sampling was done, hyperthyroidism patients were given methimazole at a starting dose of 30 mg daily, whereas ophthalmopathy patients were given high-dose intravenous methylprednisolone. TCR Vbeta CDR3 sequencing of fewer than 150 peripheral blood samples (43 ophthalmopathy, about 80 hyperthyroidism and about 17 progressor patients) is reported in the paper. Overall study outcomes, separate from this receptor: A model built on a 13 V-J signature distinguished ophthalmopathy from stable hyperthyroidism, reaching roughly 88% sensitivity and about 81% specificity in cross-validation and 80%/75% in testing. During validation, the model predicted progression to ophthalmopathy a median of about 6.5 months ahead of onset, with around 71% sensitivity and more than 72% specificity. Most expanded thyroid clonotypes (frequency above 0.001) were also found in blood, which suggests that blood repertoires may mirror thyroid immune responses. Sample size was not statistically predetermined, and blinding of investigators to group allocation was not performed.

Its CDR3 holds 13 amino acids, cysteine through phenylalanine. The entry retains the CDR3 DNA only, 39 bases that are in frame from base 1. The germline V gene (reference sequence) gives CDR1 as GTSNPN and CDR2 as SVGIG. V is reduced by 0 bases and J by 3 bases, leaving a spacing of 6 bases between them. This clonotype has just a few counts. Its antigen has not been determined. No base quality values were provided; no much bigger clone lies one nucleotide off. A patient counted as having stable Graves' hyperthyroidism if no progression to ophthalmopathy occurred over 18 months of follow-up. Hyperthyroidism patients were aged 18 to 65 years and newly diagnosed, with disease duration of less than 2 months. The study excluded patients with uncontrolled infections, other autoimmune diseases, pregnancy or lactation. Diagnoses were established on the basis of clinical symptoms, serum thyroxine and TRAb, thyroid ultrasound, and orbital computed tomography. Trizol reagent was used to extract total RNA, and RNA quality was then checked on an Agilent 2100 Bioanalyzer.

The TCR beta CDR3 regions were amplified from the RNA transcripts. The first round of RT-PCR for the TCR CDR3 was performed with the HTBI primer set and the Qiagen OneStep RT-PCR kit. The libraries were constructed in a second round of multiplex PCR and then size-selected and purified. Libraries were sequenced paired-end with 100 bp reads on an Illumina HiSeq2000. On the authors' methods: SOAPnuke was used to process the raw data, throwing out any read that contained adapters or uncalled bases, had a mean Phred below 15, or lacked an exact constant-primer or identifier match. COPE v1.2.5 was used to merge high-quality paired reads, and clonotypes were defined as unique nucleotide sequences. Clonotypes were aligned to IMGT TRBV, TRBD and TRBJ reference segments using MiTCR v1.1. The analysis was restricted to V-J combinations with a frequency above 0.0001, which together covered roughly 99% of the repertoires. A TCS score was defined as the ratio of F50 (clonal expansion) to E x V (chaos), with BLOSUM62-based TCRdist applied between CDR3 peptides within each V-J. Welch's t-statistics and random forest reduced several hundred V-J features to 13, which were used in a naive Bayes classifier (R e1071). The similarity between thyroid and blood repertoires was quantified using the Morisita-Horn index. TCRdb reprocessed the public reads (quality trimming at Q25 with fastp, clone calling with MiXCR) and kept in-frame beta chains. Here each entry gathers all rows of one CDR3 protein and keeps the most common genes and DNA. These V and J calls rely on TCRdb rather than the paper's analysis. The sample table shows 500,000 to 750,000 distinct CDR3 sequences, and just over 45% are seen once. The ten largest clones add up to more than 7.5% of the sample.

This clonotype was sampled from a woman aged 18 to 35 with Graves' hyperthyroidism. Sequences were obtained from peripheral blood or thyroid tissue (not recorded which). The sequence is built from TRBV30 and TRBJ1-5, with no D gene named confidently. The CDR3: CAWSVQDNQPQHF. The base sequence is TGTGCCTGGAGTGTTCAGGACAATCAGCCCCAGCATTTT.